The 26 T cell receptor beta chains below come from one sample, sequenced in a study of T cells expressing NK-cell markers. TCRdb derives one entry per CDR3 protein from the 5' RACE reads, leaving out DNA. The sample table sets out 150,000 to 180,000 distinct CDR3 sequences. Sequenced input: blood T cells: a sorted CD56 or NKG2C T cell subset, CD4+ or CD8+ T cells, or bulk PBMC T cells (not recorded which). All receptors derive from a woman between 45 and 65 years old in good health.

The CDR3 sequence: CASAWARTEAFF. The rearrangement uses TRBV2 and TRBJ1-1; the TCRdb D gene call, TRBD1, has no DNA to confirm it. From germline, CDR1 is SNHLY and CDR2 FYNNEI. The CDR3 consists of 12 residues.

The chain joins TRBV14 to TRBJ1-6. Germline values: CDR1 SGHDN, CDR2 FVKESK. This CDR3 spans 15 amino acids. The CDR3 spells CASSQDWISDSPLHF.

The CDR3 sequence: CASSRQGLHEQYF. This chain joins TRBV19 and TRBJ2-7. CDR3 length: 13 residues. The germline gives CDR1 LNHDA, CDR2 SQIVND (reference sequence).

CDR3 in amino acids: CASSSGTRWPVEQFF. This chain uses TRBV12-3 or TRBV12-4 with TRBJ2-1; with no DNA, the TCRdb D assignment of TRBD2 cannot be verified. The CDR3 is 15 amino acids.

CDR3 loop: CASGLVYEDTQYF. The V gene is TRBV12-5, the J gene TRBJ2-3. The CDR3 covers 13 residues. Germline CDR1 is LGHNT and CDR2 is FRNRAP.

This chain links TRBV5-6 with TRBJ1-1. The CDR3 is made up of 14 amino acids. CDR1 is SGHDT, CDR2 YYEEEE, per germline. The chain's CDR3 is CASRLGGMNTEAFF.

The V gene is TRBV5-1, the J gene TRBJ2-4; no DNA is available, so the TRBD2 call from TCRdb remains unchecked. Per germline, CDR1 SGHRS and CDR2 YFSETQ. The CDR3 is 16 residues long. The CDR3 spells CASSEREGRDKNIQYF.

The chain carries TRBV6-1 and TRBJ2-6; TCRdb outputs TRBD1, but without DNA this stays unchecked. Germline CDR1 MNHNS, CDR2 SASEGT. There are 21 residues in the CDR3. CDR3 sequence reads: CASSDSSSRDRVVAGANVLTF.

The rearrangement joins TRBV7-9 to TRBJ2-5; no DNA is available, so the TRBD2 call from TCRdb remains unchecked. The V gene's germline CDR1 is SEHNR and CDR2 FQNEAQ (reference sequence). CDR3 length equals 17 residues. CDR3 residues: CASSPPASREGQETQYF.

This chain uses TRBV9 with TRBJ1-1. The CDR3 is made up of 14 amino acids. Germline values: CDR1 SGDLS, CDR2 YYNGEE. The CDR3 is CASSLGPADTEAFF.

The CDR3 reads CASSSGQSVGPLHF. The chain employs TRBV27 and TRBJ1-6; TCRdb selects TRBD1, and the lack of DNA leaves this call unchecked. The CDR3 consists of 14 residues. The V gene's germline CDR1 is MNHEY and CDR2 SMNVEV (reference sequence).

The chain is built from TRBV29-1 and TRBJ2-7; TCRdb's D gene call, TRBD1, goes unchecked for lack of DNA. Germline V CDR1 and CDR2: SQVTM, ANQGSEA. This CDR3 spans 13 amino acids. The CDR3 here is CSAGVDGTYEQYF.

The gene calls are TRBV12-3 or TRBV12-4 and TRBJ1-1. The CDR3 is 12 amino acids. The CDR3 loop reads CASSFAHPRAFF.

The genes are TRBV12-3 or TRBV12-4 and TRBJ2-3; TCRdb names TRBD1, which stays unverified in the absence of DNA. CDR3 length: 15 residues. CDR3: CASRAGTGGTDTQYF.

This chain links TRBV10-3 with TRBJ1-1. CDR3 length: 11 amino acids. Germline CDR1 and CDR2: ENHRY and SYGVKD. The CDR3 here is CAISDGGDAFF.

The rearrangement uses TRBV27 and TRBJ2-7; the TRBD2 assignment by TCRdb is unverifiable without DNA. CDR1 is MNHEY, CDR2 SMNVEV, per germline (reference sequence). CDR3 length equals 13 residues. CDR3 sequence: CASSLDWTYEQYF.

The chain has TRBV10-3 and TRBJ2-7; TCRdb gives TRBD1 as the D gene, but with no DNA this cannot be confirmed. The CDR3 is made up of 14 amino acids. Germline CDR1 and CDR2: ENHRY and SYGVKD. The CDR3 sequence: CAISTRDNDYEQYF.

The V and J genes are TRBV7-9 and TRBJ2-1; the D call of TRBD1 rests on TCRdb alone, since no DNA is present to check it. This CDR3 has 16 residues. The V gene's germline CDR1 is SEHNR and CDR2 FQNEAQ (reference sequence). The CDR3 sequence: CASSLNPGGANNEQFF. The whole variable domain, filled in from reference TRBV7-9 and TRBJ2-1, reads DTGVSQNPRHKITKRGQNVTFRCDPISEHNRLYWYRQTLGQGPEFLTYFQNEAQLEKSRLLSDRFSAERPKGSFSTLEIQRTEQGDSAMYLCASSLNPGGANNEQFFGPGTRLTVL.

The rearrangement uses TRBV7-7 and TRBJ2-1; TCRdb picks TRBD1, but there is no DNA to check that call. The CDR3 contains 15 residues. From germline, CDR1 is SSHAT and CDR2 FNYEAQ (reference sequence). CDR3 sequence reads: CASSPARGTYNEQFF.

CDR3 protein: CASSSLKAGGNEQFF. The V call is TRBV11-3, the J call TRBJ2-1; no DNA is available, so the TRBD2 call from TCRdb remains unchecked. The CDR3 spans 15 residues. Germline V CDR1 and CDR2: SGHNT, YENEEA.

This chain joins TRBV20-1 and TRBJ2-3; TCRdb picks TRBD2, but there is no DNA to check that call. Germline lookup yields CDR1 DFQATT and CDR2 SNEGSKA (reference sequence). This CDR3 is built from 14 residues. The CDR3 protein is CSAEAGSGKDTQYF.

CDR3 region: CASSDRSNTGELFF. V usage is TRBV19 and J usage is TRBJ2-2; TCRdb selects TRBD1, and the lack of DNA leaves this call unchecked. There are 14 residues in the CDR3. Per germline, CDR1 LNHDA and CDR2 SQIVND (reference sequence).

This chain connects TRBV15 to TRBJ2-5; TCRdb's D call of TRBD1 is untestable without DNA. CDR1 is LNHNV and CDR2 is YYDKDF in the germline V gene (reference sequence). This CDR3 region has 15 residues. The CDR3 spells CATYPGSGSSETQYF.

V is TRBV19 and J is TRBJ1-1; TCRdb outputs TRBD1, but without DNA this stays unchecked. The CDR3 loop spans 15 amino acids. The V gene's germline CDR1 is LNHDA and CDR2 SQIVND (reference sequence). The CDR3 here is CASSVGLRGRTEAFF.

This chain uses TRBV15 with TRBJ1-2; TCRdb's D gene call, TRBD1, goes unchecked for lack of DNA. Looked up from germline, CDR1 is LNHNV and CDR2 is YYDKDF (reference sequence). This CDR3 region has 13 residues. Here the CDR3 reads CATRYDRGLGYTF.

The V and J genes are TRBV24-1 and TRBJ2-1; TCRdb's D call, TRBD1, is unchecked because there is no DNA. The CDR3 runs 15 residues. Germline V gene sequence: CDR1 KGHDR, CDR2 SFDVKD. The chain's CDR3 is CATSEGDRSYNEQFF.